This T cell receptor (beta chain) comes out of a study of blood T cells in healthy people across ages. For the study at large: The template switching approach captured approximately one barcoded beta molecule for every two T cells. Points from the study as a whole: Getting older went along with TCR beta diversity per million T cells dropping roughly linearly. Observed TCR beta diversity showed a strong correlation with the percentage of naive T cells as measured by flow cytometry.

The donors, all healthy, were Caucasians living in Russia, aged 6 to 90. Trimming shortened V by 8 bases and J by 0 bases, and 29 bases separated the two germline ends. This CDR3 is built from 21 residues. In germline, CDR1 is SNHLY, CDR2 FYNNEI. The sample holds a few counts of this clonotype. What it binds is not known. A much bigger clone sits one base away, suggesting this may be a read error. With a J-beta primer mix and a sample-barcoded 5' primer, a second PCR ran about 6 to 11 cycles. Via MiXCR, TCRdb re-called the 5' RACE reads, giving one row per CDR3 protein. The sample contains approximately 700,000 distinct CDR3 sequences, approximately 29% of which appear only once.

This chain connects TRBV2 to TRBJ2-6; D may be TRBD1 (7 bases). Sample: blood. The clonotype comes from a woman of 80 years or more in good health. The CDR3 DNA follows: TGTGCCAGCGGTCAAGGGGGGCCCCCGGGACAGTTTAACTCTGGGGCCAACGTCCTGACTTTC. Its protein product is CASGQGGPPGQFNSGANVLTF.